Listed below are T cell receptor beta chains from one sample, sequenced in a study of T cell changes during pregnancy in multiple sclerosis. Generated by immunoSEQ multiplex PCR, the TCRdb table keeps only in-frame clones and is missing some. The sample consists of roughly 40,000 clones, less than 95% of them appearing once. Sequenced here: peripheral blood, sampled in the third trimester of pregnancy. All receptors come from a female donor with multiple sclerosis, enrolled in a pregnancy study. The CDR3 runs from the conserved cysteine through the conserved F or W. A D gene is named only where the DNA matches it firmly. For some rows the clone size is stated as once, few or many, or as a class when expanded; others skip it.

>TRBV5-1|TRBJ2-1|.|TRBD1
TGCGCCAGCAGCCAACGACAGGGGCTGAGCTACCCCCCCGACAATGAGCAGTTCTTC
CASSQRQGLSYPPDNEQFF
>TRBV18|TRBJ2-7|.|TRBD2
TGTGCCAGCTCACCTCTAGCGGGGTTATACGAGCAGTACTTC
CASSPLAGLYEQYF
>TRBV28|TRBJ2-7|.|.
TGTGCCAGCATTTCCGCAGGGGTCTCCTACGAGCAGTACTTC
CASISAGVSYEQYF
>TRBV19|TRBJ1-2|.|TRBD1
TGTGCCAGTACCCCGACAGGGATCTATGGCTACACCTTC
CASTPTGIYGYTF
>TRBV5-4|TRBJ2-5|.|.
TGTGCCAGCAGCTCCCTGGCAGAATCGGAGACCCAGTACTTC
CASSSLAESETQYF
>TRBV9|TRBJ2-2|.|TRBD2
TGTGCCAGCAGCGTAGGGGGGGGTGGCACCGGGGAGCTGTTTTTT
CASSVGGGGTGELFF
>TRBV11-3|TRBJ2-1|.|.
TGTGCCAGCAGCTCCAGATACAATGAGCAGTTCTTC
CASSSRYNEQFF
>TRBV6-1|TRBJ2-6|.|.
TGTGCCAGCAGTGAAAACAGCCGCTCTGGGGCCAACGTCCTGACTTTC
CASSENSRSGANVLTF
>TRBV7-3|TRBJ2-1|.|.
TGTGCCAGCAGCTTAACTCGGATCGGGAACAATGAGCAGTTCTTC
CASSLTRIGNNEQFF
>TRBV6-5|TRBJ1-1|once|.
TGTGCCAGCAGTTACGGCGGAGGAATCTACACTGAAGCTTTCTTT
CASSYGGGIYTEAFF
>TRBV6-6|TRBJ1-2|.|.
TGTGCCAGCAGTTACGGTGGAGAGGGCTACACCTTC
CASSYGGEGYTF
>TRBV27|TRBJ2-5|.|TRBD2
TGTGCCAGCAGCGGGACTAGCGGGAGGGCCGAGACCCAGTACTTC
CASSGTSGRAETQYF
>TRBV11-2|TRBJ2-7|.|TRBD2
TGTGCCAGCAGCACGACTAGCGGTCGAACCCACCACGAGCAGTACTTC
CASSTTSGRTHHEQYF
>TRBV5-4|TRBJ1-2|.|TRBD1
TGTGCCAGCAGCTTCTTGGGACAGGGAAAGGGCTACACCTTC
CASSFLGQGKGYTF
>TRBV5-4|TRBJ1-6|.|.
TGTGCCAGCACAACACAGGGTGGCGGCCAACCCCTCCACTTT
CASTTQGGGQPLHF
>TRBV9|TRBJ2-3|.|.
TGTGCCAGCAGCGTAGTCGGGAGTGGTGATACGCAGTATTTT
CASSVVGSGDTQYF
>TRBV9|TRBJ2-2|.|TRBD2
TGTGCCAGCACGAAAGGCGGGAGGGCCTGGACCGGGGAGCTGTTTTTT
CASTKGGRAWTGELFF
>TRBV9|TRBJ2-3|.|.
TGTGCCAGCAGCGTAGGTCAGCGGGTCTCGGGTGATACGCAGTATTTT
CASSVGQRVSGDTQYF
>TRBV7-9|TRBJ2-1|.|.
TGTGCCAGCAGCCCCAAAGGGGGACCTTTGCCAAGGTACAATGAGCAGTTCTTC
CASSPKGGPLPRYNEQFF
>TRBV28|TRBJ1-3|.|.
TGTGCCAGCAGTTTAGTTCGGGGGGACTCTGGAAACACCATATATTTT
CASSLVRGDSGNTIYF
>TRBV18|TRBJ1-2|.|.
TGTGCCAGCTCACCACAGCGGGACACCAACTATGGCTACACCTTC
CASSPQRDTNYGYTF
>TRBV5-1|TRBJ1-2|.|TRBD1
TGCGCCAGCAGCTCCATTCTTAAGGACAGGGCCAGGGCCCCGACCTATGGCTACACCTTC
CASSSILKDRARAPTYGYTF
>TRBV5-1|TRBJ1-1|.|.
TGCGCCAGCAGCTTCCGTACGGGGACTGAAGCTTTCTTT
CASSFRTGTEAFF
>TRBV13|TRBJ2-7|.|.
TGTGCCAGCAGCGCAGGGGTAAAGCAGTACTTC
CASSAGVKQYF
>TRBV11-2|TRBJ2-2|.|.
TGTGCCAGCAGCTTAAAAAAGGGAGGAAACACCGGGGAGCTGTTTTTT
CASSLKKGGNTGELFF
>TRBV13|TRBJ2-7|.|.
TGTGCCAGCAGCTTAGGCCTCGGCGGATACTACGAGCAGTACTTC
CASSLGLGGYYEQYF
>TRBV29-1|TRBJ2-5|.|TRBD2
TGCAGCCCAACACCCCGGTGGGGGGGTGTGGAAGAGACCCAGTACTTC
CSPTPRWGGVEETQYF
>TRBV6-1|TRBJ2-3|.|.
TGTGCCAGCAGTGGATCGACAGGCACAGATACGCAGTATTTT
CASSGSTGTDTQYF
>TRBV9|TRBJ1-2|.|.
TGTGCCAGCAGCCCCAGCGTTAACTATGGCTACACCTTC
CASSPSVNYGYTF